This paragraph reports one TCR beta chain. There are a few counts of this clonotype. Its antigen is not yet known. No much larger clone exists at a distance of one base, and base qualities are not known. Receptor amplification or capture employed RT-PCR. Sequencing was carried out with an Illumina HiSeq 2500. TCRdb itself trimmed the public reads at Q25 with fastp, ran MiXCR and retained productive beta chains. For every CDR3 protein sequence, its rows merge into one entry that carries the most common genes and DNA. The sample records under 200,000 distinct CDR3 sequences, about an eighth of which are singletons. Together, the top ten hold 25% to 30% of the sample. The sample is drawn from a study of response to subunit inactivated influenza vaccine (dated 2018 in TCRdb). For the study in its entirety: To follow how T cells responded to a trivalent subunit inactivated influenza vaccine, the researchers relied on deep quantitative profiling of the T cell receptor repertoire. General study outcomes and caveats: It was suggested by the authors that each seasonal influenza vaccination may recruit only a limited number of new T cells.

These data were likewise used in another study, on T cells expressing NK-cell markers. As the second study states: 5'RACE template switching, by which a universal primer site and unique molecular identifiers were added, was used to make TCR beta cDNA libraries. Three sorted T-cell subsets (CD3+CD56+NKG2C+, CD3+CD56+NKG2C- and CD3+CD56-NKG2C+) from fewer than 10 donors had their TCR beta-chain repertoires profiled. Among the eight sequenced donors, seven were HCMV-seropositive and one was HCMV-seronegative. To restrict sorting to alphabetaTCR-expressing T cells, an anti-gammadeltaTCR antibody was added in several experiments. In over 5 donors, the dominant CD3+CD56+NKG2C+ clonotypes were among the top 10 CD8+ clonotypes and accounted for about 1.0-7.5% of CD8+ T cells. Those dominant clonotypes were again the most abundant among CD3+CD56-NKG2C+ cells in a handful of donors, at roughly 25-65%. Whether the expanded NKG2C-expressing T cell clones were specific for HCMV antigens was left unclear. All eight donors whose samples were sequenced were randomly selected healthy volunteers, three of them men and five women. HCMV-specific IgG was detected in serum with a commercial ELISA kit to determine HCMV serostatus. Peripheral blood mononuclear cells were isolated from blood by Ficoll density gradient centrifugation. Magnetic immunoseparation with Miltenyi isolation kits was used to isolate CD4+ and CD8+ T cells from PBMC. cDNA synthesis was primed from the TCR beta constant segment, followed by two successive PCR amplification steps. Libraries were sequenced as 2 x 150 bp reads on Illumina HiSeq 2000/2500, MiSeq or NextSeq. MIGEC was used to demultiplex reads and group reads by UMI, and MiTCR was used to assemble and quantify clonotypes. Only TCR cDNA sequences supported by at least two reads were kept to exclude erroneous sequences. The tcR package was used for downstream repertoire analysis, with clonotypes matched between fractions based on CDR3 nucleotide sequence plus V segment. VDJmatch was used to annotate antigen specificity against VDJdb, with one amino acid substitution in CDR3 permitted.

This sequence originates from a man in his forties or fifties who received an inactivated influenza vaccine. Donor details come from another sample of the same person, matched by shared clones. Sequencing was performed on CD8+ T cells sorted from PBMCs, taken 11 to 12 days after vaccination.

CDR3 sequence: CASTWPGTYNEQFF. The DNA sequence is as follows: TGTGCCAGCACCTGGCCGGGGACCTACAATGAGCAGTTCTTC. The receptor chain draws on TRBV12-3 or TRBV12-4 and TRBJ2-1; D gene: possibly TRBD2, on 5 matching bases. V is cut by 7 bases and J by 2 bases, and the space between the germline ends is 12 bases. CDR3 length: 14 amino acids, cysteine to phenylalanine. This entry keeps only the CDR3 DNA: 42 bases, framed from base 1.